This T cell receptor (beta chain) was observed in a study of identical twins. Study-wide results and limits: Insertions were reduced in abundant cord blood beta clonotypes but not in memory repertoires. Without tracking the same donors, conclusions rested on cross-sectional statistical analysis.

Germline V gene lookup returns CDR1 MNHNS and CDR2 SASEGT. This CDR3 is 15 amino acids long. The trim removed 6 bases at V and 4 bases at J, leaving 6 bases unmatched. From the 5' RACE reads, TCRdb called clonotypes with MiXCR, one entry per CDR3 protein. The repertoire holds just over 450,000 distinct CDR3 sequences, with approximately 15% as singletons. With respect to this clonotype: Its antigen is still unknown.

These data were also reused for a study on yellow fever vaccine responses in identical twins. According to that study: Reportedly, twins' vaccine T cell responses looked partly convergent and partly personalized.

The V call is TRBV6-1, the J call TRBJ2-3; 11 positions agree with TRBD2. The sample was CD4+ T cells sorted from blood. This receptor was taken from a woman aged 18-29 years in good health. CDR3 coding DNA: TGTGCCAGCAGGAAGATAGCGGGGGGGGCAGATACGCAGTATTTT. Encoded protein: CASRKIAGGADTQYF.